This T cell receptor beta chain was captured by sequencing in a study of preoperative IRX-2 immunotherapy in early breast cancer. TCRdb keeps only in-frame clones here, not all; method: immunoSEQ multiplex PCR. Counted here are 25,000 to 30,000 clones, over 75% occurring once; the ten biggest clones make up more than 3%. Treatment specified: preoperative locoregional IRX-2 cytokine immunotherapy. This phase Ib study tested locoregional IRX-2 cytokine immunotherapy given before surgery. The source of this sequence is a human donor with breast cancer. The specimen was obtained from a patient treated with IRX-2 immunotherapy.

CDR3 DNA sequence: TGTGCCAGCAGTTACGACCCGCGCCGTGGCTACACCTTC. Residues: CASSYDPRRGYTF. V usage is TRBV6-8 and J usage is TRBJ1-2, with D hard to call. V was trimmed by 2 bases and J by 7 bases, leaving 11 bases between them. The CDR3 length is 13 residues. The germline V gene has CDR1 MNHGY and CDR2 SAAAGT.